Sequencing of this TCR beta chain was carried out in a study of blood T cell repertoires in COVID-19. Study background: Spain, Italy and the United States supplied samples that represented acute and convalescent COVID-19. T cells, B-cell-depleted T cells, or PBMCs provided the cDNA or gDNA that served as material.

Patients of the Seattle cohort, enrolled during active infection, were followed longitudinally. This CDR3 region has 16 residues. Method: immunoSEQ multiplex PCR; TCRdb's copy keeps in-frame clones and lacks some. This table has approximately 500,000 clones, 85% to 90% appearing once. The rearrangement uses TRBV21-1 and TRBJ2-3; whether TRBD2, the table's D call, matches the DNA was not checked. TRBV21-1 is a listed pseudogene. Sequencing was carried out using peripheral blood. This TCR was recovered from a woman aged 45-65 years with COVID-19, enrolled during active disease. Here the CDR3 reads CASSKGLTLEGDTQYF. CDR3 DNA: TGTGCCAGCAGCAAAGGCCTAACCCTAGAAGGAGATACGCAGTATTTT.